A single sample is the source of the 11 T cell receptor beta chains below, sequenced in a study of blood T cells in healthy people across ages. The authors ran a second PCR of roughly 6 to 12 cycles using a sample-barcoded 5' primer and a J-beta primer mix. TCRdb re-analysed the 5' RACE reads in MiXCR, keeping a single row per CDR3 protein. The sample holds more than 750,000 distinct CDR3 sequences, 25% to 30% seen once. This sample was shared with a second study, whose subject was T cells of mothers and their children.

The sample was blood. The receptors stem from a woman between 35 and 50 years old in good health.

This clonotype has a count of ten or more. The chain couples TRBV7-2 to TRBJ2-5; D unclear. Germline V CDR1 and CDR2: SGHTA, FQGNSA. The CDR3 totals 14 residues. The V gene lost 5 bases and the J gene lost 2 bases, with 12 bases spanning the gap. In nucleotides, the CDR3 is TGTGCCAGCAGCCAATGGCGGCAGCAAGAGACCCAGTACTTC. It codes for CASSQWRQQETQYF. The whole variable domain, filled in from reference TRBV7-2 and TRBJ2-5, reads GAGVSQSPSNKVTEKGKDVELRCDPISGHTALYWYRQSLGQGLEFLIYFQGNSAPDKSGLPSDRFSAERTGGSVSTLTIQRTQQEDSAVYLCASSQWRQQETQYFGPGTRLLVL.

This chain connects TRBV30 to TRBJ1-5; D call uncertain. Trimming shortened V by 5 bases and J by 8 bases, and 13 bases separated the two germline ends. This CDR3 is 12 amino acids long. Germline V lookup: CDR1 GTSNPN, CDR2 SVGIG (reference sequence). DNA of the CDR3: TGTGCCTGGGACGGCTCCGGGGAGCCCCAGCATTTT. Its protein product is CAWDGSGEPQHF.

This clonotype came up many times. The rearrangement uses TRBV7-9 and TRBJ2-1; D ambiguous. The length of the CDR3 is 13 residues. Germline lookup yields CDR1 SEHNR and CDR2 FQNEAQ (reference sequence). Trimming pared 2 bases from V and 7 bases from J, leaving 9 bases between. CDR3 sequence reads: CASSLNPVNEQFF. The DNA for the CDR3 is TGTGCCAGCAGCTTAAACCCGGTGAATGAGCAGTTCTTC.

The table lists this clonotype with many counts. The J gene is TRBJ2-7, the V gene TRBV7-2; maybe TRBD2 (7 bases). In germline, CDR1 is SGHTA, CDR2 FQGNSA. V lost 5 bases, J lost 10 bases, and 24 bases lay in between. The length of the CDR3 is 15 residues. CDR3: CASSQYGGGQSYQYF. As DNA, the CDR3 is TGTGCCAGCAGCCAATATGGGGGGGGGCAATCTTACCAGTACTTC.

This chain joins TRBV29-1 and TRBJ1-1, with D possibly TRBD1 on 6 matching bases. This CDR3 comprises 15 residues. Trimming stripped 6 bases from V and 1 base from J, with 18 bases between. The germline V gene encodes CDR1 SQVTM and CDR2 ANQGSEA. Written as DNA, the CDR3 is TGCAGCGTCATATATAGAGGGGGTTCGAACACTGAAGCTTTCTTT. Translation: CSVIYRGGSNTEAFF.

The rearrangement uses TRBV15 and TRBJ2-4, with 12 bases aligning to TRBD1. Germline CDR1 is LNHNV and CDR2 is YYDKDF (reference sequence). Trimming took 4 bases from V and 8 from J; bases not matched to a gene: 9. The CDR3 has 16 residues. The CDR3 loop is CATSKGQGAEEDIQYF. In DNA, the CDR3 is TGTGCCACCAGCAAGGGACAGGGGGCTGAGGAGGACATTCAGTACTTC. Looking up the rest from reference TRBV15 and TRBJ2-4 gives the full variable domain: DAMVIQNPRYQVTQFGKPVTLSCSQTLNHNVMYWYQQKSSQAPKLLFHYYDKDFNNEADTPDNFQSRRPNTSFCFLDIRSPGLGDTAMYLCATSKGQGAEEDIQYFGAGTRLSVL.

The sample holds one count of this clonotype. A much larger clone is a single base away; this may be a read error. This CDR3 is missing its conserved last phenylalanine or tryptophan, likely due to a read error. The chain has TRBV4-3 and TRBJ2-3; D is perhaps TRBD1 or TRBD2 (6 bases each). Trimming removed 4 bases at V and 4 bases at J, with 18 bases between. CDR1 and CDR2 from the germline V gene are LGHNA and YSLEER. This CDR3 comprises 16 residues. The CDR3 nucleotides read TGCGCCAGCAGCCCGCGGATGGGGGGCAGCGCAGATACGCAGTATGTT. It translates to CASSPRMGGSADTQYV.

This clonotype was picked up a small number of times. The chain employs TRBV5-1 and TRBJ2-7; D is perhaps TRBD1 (5 bases). Trimming left V 6 bases short and J 0 bases short, with 13 bases between. In germline, CDR1 is SGHRS, CDR2 YFSETQ. The CDR3 is made up of 14 amino acids. The CDR3 coding sequence is TGCGCCAGCAACCACGACAGTTACTCCTACGAGCAGTACTTC. Amino acid sequence: CASNHDSYSYEQYF.

Details on this clonotype: One base away lies a much larger clone, so this may be a sequencing read error. The chain uses TRBV6-5 and TRBJ2-1; TRBD1 might be the D (5 bases). The CDR3 is 15 residues long. Trimming took off 0 bases at V and 10 bases at J, with 16 bases between the two ends. Germline CDR1 and CDR2: MNHEY and SVGAGI. Here the CDR3 DNA reads TGTGCCAGCAGTTACTCTCCGACAGTTTCCTACGAGCAGTTCTTC. Its translation: CASSYSPTVSYEQFF.

The chain recombines TRBV12-3 or TRBV12-4 with TRBJ2-5; 11 bases agree with TRBD2. The CDR3 totals 13 residues. The trim removed 7 bases at V and 11 bases at J, leaving 9 bases unmatched. The chain's CDR3 is CASIAGGPNEQYF. CDR3 bases: TGTGCCAGCATAGCGGGGGGGCCCAATGAGCAGTACTTC.

The chain is built from TRBV25-1 and TRBJ2-5, with D perhaps matching TRBD2 (6 bases). The assigned J gene may be wrong: the sequence end matches TRBJ2-7 better. The CDR3 runs to 13 residues. Germline V lookup: CDR1 MGHDK, CDR2 SYGVNS. The CDR3 nucleotides read TGTGCCAGTTTCGCTAGCGCTACCTACGAGCAGTACTTC. This encodes CASFASATYEQYF.